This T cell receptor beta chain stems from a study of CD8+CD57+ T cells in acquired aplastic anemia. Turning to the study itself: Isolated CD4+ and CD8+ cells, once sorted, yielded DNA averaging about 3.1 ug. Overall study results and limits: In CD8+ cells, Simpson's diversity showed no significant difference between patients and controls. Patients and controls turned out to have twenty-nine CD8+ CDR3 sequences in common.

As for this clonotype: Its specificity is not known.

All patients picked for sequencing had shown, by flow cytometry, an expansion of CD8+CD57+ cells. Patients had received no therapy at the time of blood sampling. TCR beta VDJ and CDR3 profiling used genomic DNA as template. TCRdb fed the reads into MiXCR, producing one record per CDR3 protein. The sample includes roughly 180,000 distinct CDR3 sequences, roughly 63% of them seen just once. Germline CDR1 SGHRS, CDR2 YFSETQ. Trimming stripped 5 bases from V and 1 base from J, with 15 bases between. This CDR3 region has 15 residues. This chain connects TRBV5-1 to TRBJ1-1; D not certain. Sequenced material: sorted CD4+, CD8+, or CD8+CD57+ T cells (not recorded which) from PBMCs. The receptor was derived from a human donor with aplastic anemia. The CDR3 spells CASSYTGSANTEAFF. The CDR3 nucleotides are TGCGCCAGCAGTTACACCGGGAGCGCGAACACTGAAGCTTTCTTT.